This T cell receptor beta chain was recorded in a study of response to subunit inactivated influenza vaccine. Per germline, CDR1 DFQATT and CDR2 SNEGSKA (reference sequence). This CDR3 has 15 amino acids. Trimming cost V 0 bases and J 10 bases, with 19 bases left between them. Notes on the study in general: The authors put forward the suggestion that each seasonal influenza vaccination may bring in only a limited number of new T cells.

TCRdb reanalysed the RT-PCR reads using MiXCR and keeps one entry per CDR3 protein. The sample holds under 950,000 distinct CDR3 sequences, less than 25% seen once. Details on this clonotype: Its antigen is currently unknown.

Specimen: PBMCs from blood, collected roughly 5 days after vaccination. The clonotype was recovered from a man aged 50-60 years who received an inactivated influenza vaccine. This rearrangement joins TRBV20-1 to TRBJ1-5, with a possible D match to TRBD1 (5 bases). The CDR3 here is CSAREGGRGMIPQHF. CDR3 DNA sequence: TGCAGTGCTAGAGAGGGGGGACGGGGCATGATTCCCCAGCATTTT.